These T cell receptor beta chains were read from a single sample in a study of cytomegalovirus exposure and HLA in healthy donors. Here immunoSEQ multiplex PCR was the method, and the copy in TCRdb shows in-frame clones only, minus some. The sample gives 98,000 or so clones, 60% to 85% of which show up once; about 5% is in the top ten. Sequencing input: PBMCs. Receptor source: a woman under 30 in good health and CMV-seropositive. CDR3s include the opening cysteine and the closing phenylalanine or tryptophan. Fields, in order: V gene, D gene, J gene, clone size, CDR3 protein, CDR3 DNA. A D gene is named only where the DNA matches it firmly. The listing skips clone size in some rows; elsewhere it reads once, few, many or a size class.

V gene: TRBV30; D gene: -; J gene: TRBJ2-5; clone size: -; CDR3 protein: CAWGNLREQETQYF; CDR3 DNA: TGTGCCTGGGGTAACCTCAGGGAACAAGAGACCCAGTACTTC
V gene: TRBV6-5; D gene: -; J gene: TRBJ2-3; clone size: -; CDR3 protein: CASSYSFRGIKDTQYF; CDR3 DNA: TGTGCCAGCAGTTACTCCTTTCGCGGGATCAAAGATACGCAGTATTTT
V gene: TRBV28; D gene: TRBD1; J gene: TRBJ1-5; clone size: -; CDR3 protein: CASTWTGGNQPQHF; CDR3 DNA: TGTGCCAGCACCTGGACAGGGGGCAACCAGCCCCAGCATTTT
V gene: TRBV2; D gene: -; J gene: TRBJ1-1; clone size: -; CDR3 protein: CASSPQGRNTEAFF; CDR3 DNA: TGTGCCAGCAGCCCACAGGGTCGGAACACTGAAGCTTTCTTT
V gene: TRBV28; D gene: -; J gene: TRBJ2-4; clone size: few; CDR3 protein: CASSGRWAKNIQYF; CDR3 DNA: TGTGCCAGCAGTGGGCGTTGGGCCAAAAACATTCAGTACTTC
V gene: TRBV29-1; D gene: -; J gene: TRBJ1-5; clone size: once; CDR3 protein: CSAGEGSNQPQHF; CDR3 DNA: TGCAGCGCAGGAGAGGGAAGCAATCAGCCCCAGCATTTT
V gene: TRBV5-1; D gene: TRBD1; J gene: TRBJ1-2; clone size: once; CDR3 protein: CASSLPNRDRVGGYTF; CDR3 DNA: TGCGCCAGCAGCTTACCAAACCGGGACAGGGTCGGTGGCTACACCTTC
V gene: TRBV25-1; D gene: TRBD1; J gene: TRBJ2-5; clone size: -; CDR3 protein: CASRRGSWETQYF; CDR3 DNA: TGTGCCTCCCGCAGGGGGTCGTGGGAGACCCAGTACTTC
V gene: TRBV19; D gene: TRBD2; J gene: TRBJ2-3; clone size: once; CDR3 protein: CASGGLAVPTDTQYF; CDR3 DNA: TGTGCCAGTGGGGGACTAGCGGTCCCGACAGATACGCAGTATTTT
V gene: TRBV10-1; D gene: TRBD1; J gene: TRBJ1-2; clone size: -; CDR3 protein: CASSFDRDYGYTF; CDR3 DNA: TGCGCCAGCAGCTTTGACAGGGATTATGGCTACACCTTC
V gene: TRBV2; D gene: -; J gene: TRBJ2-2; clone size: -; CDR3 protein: CASGGAIRAGELFF; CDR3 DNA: TGTGCCAGCGGAGGGGCCATCCGGGCCGGGGAGCTGTTTTTT
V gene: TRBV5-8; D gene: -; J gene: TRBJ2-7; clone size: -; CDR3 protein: CASSSRGGDFASSYEQYF; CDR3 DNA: TGTGCCAGCTCGTCAAGGGGCGGAGATTTTGCTAGCTCCTACGAGCAGTACTTC
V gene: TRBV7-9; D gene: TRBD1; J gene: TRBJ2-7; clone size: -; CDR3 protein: CASRRDSYEQYF; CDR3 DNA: TGTGCCAGCAGAAGGGACAGCTACGAGCAGTACTTC
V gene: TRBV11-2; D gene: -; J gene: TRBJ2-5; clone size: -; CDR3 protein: CASSLDRGKETQYF; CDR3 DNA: TGTGCCAGCAGCTTAGATCGGGGGAAAGAGACCCAGTACTTC
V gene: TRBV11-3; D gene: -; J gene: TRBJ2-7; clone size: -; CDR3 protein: CASSPSPGPLGEQYF; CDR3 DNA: TGTGCCAGCAGCCCTAGTCCAGGGCCGTTGGGCGAGCAGTACTTC
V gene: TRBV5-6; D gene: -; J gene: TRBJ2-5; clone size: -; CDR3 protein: CASSSKDTFQGTQYF; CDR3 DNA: TGTGCCAGCAGCTCAAAAGACACTTTCCAAGGGACCCAGTACTTC
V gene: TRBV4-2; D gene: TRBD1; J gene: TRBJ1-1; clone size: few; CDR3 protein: CASSHSGTGVKDTEAFF; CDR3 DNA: TGTGCCAGCAGCCATTCCGGGACAGGGGTAAAGGACACTGAAGCTTTCTTT
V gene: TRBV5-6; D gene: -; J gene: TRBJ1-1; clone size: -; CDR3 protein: CASSYGQYGAEAFF; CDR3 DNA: TGTGCCAGCAGTTATGGACAGTACGGGGCTGAAGCTTTCTTT
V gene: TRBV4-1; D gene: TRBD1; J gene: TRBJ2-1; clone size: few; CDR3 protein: CASSRGYGTGLDEQFF; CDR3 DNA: TGCGCCAGCAGCCGAGGTTATGGGACAGGGCTGGATGAGCAGTTCTTC
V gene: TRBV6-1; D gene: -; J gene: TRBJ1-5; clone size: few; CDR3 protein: CASSGHKRTDSSNQPQHF; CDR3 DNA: TGTGCCAGCAGTGGGCACAAGAGGACAGACTCTAGCAATCAGCCCCAGCATTTT
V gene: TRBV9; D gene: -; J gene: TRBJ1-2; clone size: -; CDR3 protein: CASSVGGTGGYTF; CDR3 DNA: TGTGCCAGCAGCGTTGGGGGGACGGGAGGCTACACCTTC
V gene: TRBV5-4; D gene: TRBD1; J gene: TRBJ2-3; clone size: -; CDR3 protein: CASSLKGTGSTDTQYF; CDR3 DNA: TGTGCCAGCAGCTTGAAGGGGACAGGGAGCACAGATACGCAGTATTTT
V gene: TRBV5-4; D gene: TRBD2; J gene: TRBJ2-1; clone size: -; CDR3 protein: CASTYSGRAPNEQFF; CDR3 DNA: TGTGCCAGCACCTACAGCGGGAGAGCCCCTAATGAGCAGTTCTTC
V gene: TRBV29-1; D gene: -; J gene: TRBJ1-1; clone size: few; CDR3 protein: CSVDSLRTEAFF; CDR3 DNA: TGCAGCGTTGACAGCTTGCGGACTGAAGCTTTCTTT
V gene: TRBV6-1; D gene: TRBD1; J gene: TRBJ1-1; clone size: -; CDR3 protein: CASSPRDRGNTEAFF; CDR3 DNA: TGTGCCAGCAGCCCAAGGGACAGGGGAAACACTGAAGCTTTCTTT
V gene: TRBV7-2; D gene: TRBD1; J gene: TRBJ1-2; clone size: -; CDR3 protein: CASSRAGGGYGYTF; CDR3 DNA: TGTGCCAGCAGCAGAGCAGGGGGCGGCTATGGCTACACCTTC
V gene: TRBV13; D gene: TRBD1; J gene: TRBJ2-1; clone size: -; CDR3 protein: CASRSSGGSYNEQFF; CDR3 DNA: TGTGCCAGCAGGTCATCAGGGGGTTCCTACAATGAGCAGTTCTTC
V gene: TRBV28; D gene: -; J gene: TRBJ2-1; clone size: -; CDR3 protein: CATTPQGNYNEQFF; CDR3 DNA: TGTGCCACGACCCCCCAGGGGAATTACAATGAGCAGTTCTTC
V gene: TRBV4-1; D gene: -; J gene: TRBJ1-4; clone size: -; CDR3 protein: CASSQGMGGPNEKLFF; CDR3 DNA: TGCGCCAGCAGCCAAGGGATGGGGGGTCCAAATGAAAAACTGTTTTTT
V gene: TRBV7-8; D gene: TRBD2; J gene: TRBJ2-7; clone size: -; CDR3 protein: CASSSSGSYEQYF; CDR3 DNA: TGTGCCAGCAGCTCTAGCGGGAGTTACGAGCAGTACTTC
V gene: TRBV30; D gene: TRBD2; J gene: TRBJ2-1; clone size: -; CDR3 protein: CAWSPSGRFYNEQFF; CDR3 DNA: TGTGCCTGGAGTCCTAGCGGGAGGTTCTACAATGAGCAGTTCTTC
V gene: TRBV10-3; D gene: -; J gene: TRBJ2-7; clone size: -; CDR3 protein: CAISWEFGYEQYF; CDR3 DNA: TGTGCCATCTCTTGGGAGTTTGGCTACGAGCAGTACTTC
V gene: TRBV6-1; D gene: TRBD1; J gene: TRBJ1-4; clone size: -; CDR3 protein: CASRGGTGPREKLFF; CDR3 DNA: TGTGCCAGCAGGGGTGGGACAGGGCCGAGGGAAAAACTGTTTTTT
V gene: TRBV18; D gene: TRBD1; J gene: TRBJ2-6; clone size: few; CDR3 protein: CASSPPTGAGANVLTF; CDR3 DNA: TGTGCCAGCTCACCTCCCACAGGGGCTGGGGCCAACGTCCTGACTTTC
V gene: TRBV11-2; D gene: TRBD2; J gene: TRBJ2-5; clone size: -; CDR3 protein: CASSQGLAEQETQYF; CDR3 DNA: TGTGCCAGCAGCCAAGGGCTAGCGGAGCAAGAGACCCAGTACTTC
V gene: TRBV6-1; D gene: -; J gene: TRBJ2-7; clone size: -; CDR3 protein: CASTRTGGVYEQYF; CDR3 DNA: TGTGCCAGCACCAGGACTGGGGGCGTCTACGAGCAGTACTTC
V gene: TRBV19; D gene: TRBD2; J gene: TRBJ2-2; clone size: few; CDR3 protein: CASNFLAGVGGELFF; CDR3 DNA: TGTGCCAGTAACTTCTTAGCGGGAGTTGGCGGGGAGCTGTTTTTT
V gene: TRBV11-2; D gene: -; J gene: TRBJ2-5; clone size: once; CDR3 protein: CASSTPSGETQYF; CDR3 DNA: TGTGCCAGCAGCACTCCTAGTGGGGAGACCCAGTACTTC
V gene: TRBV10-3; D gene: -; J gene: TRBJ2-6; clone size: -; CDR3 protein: CAISEGGTYGANVLTF; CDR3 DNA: TGTGCCATCAGTGAGGGCGGGACTTATGGGGCCAACGTCCTGACTTTC
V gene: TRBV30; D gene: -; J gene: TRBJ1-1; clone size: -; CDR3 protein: CATTTRATEAFF; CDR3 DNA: TGTGCCACAACTACCAGGGCGACTGAAGCTTTCTTT
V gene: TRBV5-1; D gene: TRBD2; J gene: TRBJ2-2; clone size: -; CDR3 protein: CASSLAGTSGSQYTGELFF; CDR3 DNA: TGCGCCAGCAGCTTGGCCGGGACTAGCGGGAGTCAATACACCGGGGAGCTGTTTTTT
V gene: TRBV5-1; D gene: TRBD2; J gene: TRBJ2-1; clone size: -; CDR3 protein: CASSLVPLAGGSNEQFF; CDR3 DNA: TGCGCCAGCAGCTTGGTCCCCCTAGCGGGAGGGTCGAATGAGCAGTTCTTC
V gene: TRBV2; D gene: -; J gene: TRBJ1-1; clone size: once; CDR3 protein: CASSFSDTEAFF; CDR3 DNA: TGTGCCAGCAGTTTCTCAGACACTGAGGCTTTCTTT